One sample yielded the 21 T cell receptor beta chains listed below, sequenced in a study of blood T cell repertoires in COVID-19. Data came from immunoSEQ multiplex PCR; TCRdb stores just in-frame clones and leaves some out. The repertoire includes roughly 220,000 clones, roughly 84% of them detected once, and 5.1% sits in the top ten. Sequenced sample: peripheral blood. Receptors were obtained from a woman between 55 and 75 years old who had recovered from COVID-19.

This clone was detected once. The chain couples TRBV9 to TRBJ2-1, with TRBD2 as a possible D gene (7 bases). V was trimmed by 4 bases and J by 6 bases, leaving 23 bases between them. Per germline, CDR1 SGDLS and CDR2 YYNGEE. CDR3 length: 17 residues. CDR3 in amino acids: CASSPRLAGAIPNEQFF. In nucleotides, the CDR3 is TGTGCCAGCAGCCCTCGACTGGCGGGGGCGATTCCCAATGAGCAGTTCTTC. The whole variable domain, remainder taken from reference TRBV9 and TRBJ2-1, is DSGVTQTPKHLITATGQRVTLRCSPRSGDLSVYWYQQSLDQGLQFLIQYYNGEERAKGNILERFSAQQFPDLHSELNLSSLELGDSALYFCASSPRLAGAIPNEQFFGPGTRLTVL.

The chain carries TRBV19 and TRBJ2-1, with D perhaps TRBD2 (6 bases). V was cut by 1 base and J by 2 bases, with 12 bases left in between. Germline values: CDR1 LNHDA, CDR2 SQIVND (reference sequence). This CDR3 region has 16 residues. In DNA, the CDR3 is TGTGCCAGTAGTATAGCAGCGGGCCTAGCCTACAATGAGCAGTTCTTC. It codes for CASSIAAGLAYNEQFF.

This clone was observed a handful of times. This sequence joins TRBV5-1 and TRBJ2-2; weak D call: TRBD2 (5 bases). The germline V gene has CDR1 SGHRS and CDR2 YFSETQ. V was trimmed by 0 bases and J by 5 bases, leaving 11 bases between them. The CDR3 covers 15 residues. CDR3 in amino acids: CASSLADRETGELFF. Written as DNA, the CDR3 is TGCGCCAGCAGCTTGGCGGATAGGGAGACCGGGGAGCTGTTTTTT.

This chain uses TRBV4-3 with TRBJ2-3, with 8 bases lining up with TRBD2. The germline V gene encodes CDR1 LGHNA and CDR2 YSLEER. The length of the CDR3 is 14 residues. V lost 1 base and J lost 4; bases outside the gene matches: 1. The CDR3 DNA follows: TGCGCCAGCAGCCAAGGGACTAGCCCAGATACGCAGTATTTT. Translation: CASSQGTSPDTQYF.

The rearrangement uses TRBV5-1 and TRBJ2-1; D not certain. The V gene's germline CDR1 is SGHRS and CDR2 YFSETQ. This CDR3 contains 15 residues. V was pared by 2 bases and J by 0 bases, with 9 bases between. The CDR3 DNA reads as TGCGCCAGCAGCTTTCTTGGCGGCTCCTACAATGAGCAGTTCTTC. It yields the protein CASSFLGGSYNEQFF.

The V call is TRBV15, the J call TRBJ2-1, with a weak D call TRBD1 (6 bases). Germline V CDR1 and CDR2: LNHNV, YYDKDF (reference sequence). The CDR3 runs 17 residues. V was cut by 3 bases and J by 0 bases, with 15 bases left in between. This CDR3 reads CATSRGRQASSYNEQFF. The CDR3 DNA reads TGTGCCACCAGCAGGGGCCGACAGGCTAGCTCCTACAATGAGCAGTTCTTC.

V and J are TRBV5-1 and TRBJ1-4; 7 bases fit TRBD1. The CDR3 totals 15 residues. Trimming took 3 bases from V and 4 from J; bases not matched to a gene: 6. In germline, CDR1 is SGHRS, CDR2 YFSETQ. Here the CDR3 DNA reads TGCGCCAGCAGCTCATCGACAGGGAATAATGAAAAACTGTTTTTT. This sequence encodes CASSSSTGNNEKLFF.

This chain links TRBV7-9 with TRBJ1-4; 7 bases align to TRBD1. V dropped 5 bases and J dropped 0; count of bases not matched to a gene: 15. The CDR3 spans 19 residues. Germline loops: CDR1 SEHNR, CDR2 FQNEAQ (reference sequence). For the CDR3, the DNA is TGTGCCAGCAGCCCCAACCTGGGACAGAGTCTCGCAACTAATGAAAAACTGTTTTTT. Protein sequence: CASSPNLGQSLATNEKLFF.

This clone has a single count. The V and J genes are TRBV18 and TRBJ2-1, with 8 bases that match TRBD2. V shed 4 bases, J shed 7 bases, and the junction held 9 bases outside the gene matches. The CDR3 spans 15 residues. CDR1 is KGHSH, CDR2 LQKENI, per germline. CDR3 DNA: TGTGCCAGCTCACTTGGACTAGCCCGAGATAATGAGCAGTTCTTC. It is translated as CASSLGLARDNEQFF. Full variable domain (missing parts from reference TRBV18 and TRBJ2-1): NAGVMQNPRHLVRRRGQEARLRCSPMKGHSHVYWYRQLPEEGLKFMVYLQKENIIDESGMPKERFSAEFPKEGPSILRIQQVVRGDSAAYFCASSLGLARDNEQFFGPGTRLTVL.

This clone was seen repeatedly, ten times or more. The rearrangement links TRBV5-1 to TRBJ2-2; 12 positions match TRBD2. The germline V gene has CDR1 SGHRS and CDR2 YFSETQ. CDR3 size: 18 residues. V shed 0 bases and J 6 bases; nucleotides not matched to a gene: 9. The DNA of the CDR3 is TGCGCCAGCAGCTTGGGAGGACTAGCGGGGTATGGTGCCGGGGAGCTGTTTTTT. Protein product: CASSLGGLAGYGAGELFF.

This chain joins TRBV5-4 and TRBJ1-2; 10 bases match TRBD1. The CDR3 consists of 17 residues. Per the germline V gene, CDR1 is SGHNT and CDR2 is YYREEE (reference sequence). V was pared by 2 bases and J by 0 bases, with 7 bases of the junction left unmatched. The CDR3 spells CASSLRDRGPTNYGYTF. The CDR3 DNA is TGTGCCAGCAGCTTAAGGGACAGGGGCCCCACTAACTATGGCTACACCTTC. The entire variable domain, with the rest obtained from reference TRBV5-4 and TRBJ1-2, is as follows: ETGVTQSPTHLIKTRGQQVTLRCSSQSGHNTVSWYQQALGQGPQFIFQYYREEENGRGNFPPRFSGLQFPNYSSELNVNALELDDSALYLCASSLRDRGPTNYGYTFGSGTRLTVV.

The chain couples TRBV5-6 to TRBJ2-7, with a tentative D call TRBD1 (6 bases). Trimming shortened V by 1 base and J by 6 bases, and 17 bases separated the two germline ends. Looked up from germline, CDR1 is SGHDT and CDR2 is YYEEEE. CDR3 length: 15 amino acids. The CDR3 reads CASSLSGHRVGEQYF. The CDR3 coding sequence is TGTGCCAGCAGCTTGTCGGGGCACAGGGTGGGCGAGCAGTACTTC.

The rearrangement links TRBV5-1 to TRBJ2-2; 8 bases match TRBD2. The CDR3 consists of 17 residues. The germline gives CDR1 SGHRS, CDR2 YFSETQ. The trim removed 1 base at V and 0 bases at J, leaving 5 bases unmatched. In DNA, the CDR3 is TGCGCCAGCAGCTTGTTGTCTAGCGGGCCGAACACCGGGGAGCTGTTTTTT. Amino acids: CASSLLSSGPNTGELFF.

This chain connects TRBV19 to TRBJ2-7; maybe TRBD2 (6 bases). The CDR3 loop spans 15 amino acids. V was cut by 4 bases and J by 2 bases, with 15 bases left in between. In germline, CDR1 is LNHDA, CDR2 SQIVND (reference sequence). In DNA, the CDR3 is TGTGCCAGTAGTACACCCGCGGGGTCCACCTACGAGCAGTACTTC. Residues: CASSTPAGSTYEQYF.

This chain connects TRBV5-1 to TRBJ2-3, with D uncertain. There are 12 residues in the CDR3. Trimming stripped 4 bases from V and 3 bases from J, with 6 bases between. The germline CDR1 and CDR2 sequences are SGHRS and YFSETQ. DNA for the CDR3: TGCGCCAGCAGCCCCCCTACAGATACGCAGTATTTT. It yields the protein CASSPPTDTQYF.

J is TRBJ1-1 and V is TRBV4-1, with 7 nucleotides matching TRBD1. Trimming took 3 bases from V and 4 from J; bases not matched to a gene: 2. The CDR3 length is 13 residues. Germline CDR1 and CDR2: MGHRA and YSYEKL. CDR3 in DNA: TGCGCCAGCAGCCAGACAGGGACCACTGAAGCTTTCTTT. Its translation is CASSQTGTTEAFF.

The V call is TRBV5-4, the J call TRBJ1-4, with D hard to call. Trimming took 3 bases from V and 10 from J, leaving 10 bases between them. Germline CDR1 SGHNT, CDR2 YYREEE (reference sequence). The CDR3 loop spans 12 amino acids. The CDR3 DNA reads TGTGCCAGCAGCTACCCGCGGGGAAAACTGTTTTTT. Its translation is CASSYPRGKLFF.

This clone showed up just a few times. The chain uses TRBV25-1 and TRBJ1-1; D gene unclear. CDR3 length: 13 amino acids. Trimming removed 6 bases at V and 2 bases at J, with 10 bases between. Germline-derived CDR1 and CDR2 are MGHDK and SYGVNS. The CDR3 DNA sequence: TGTGCCAGCAGACTGGCAGGTAACACTGAAGCTTTCTTT. Protein: CASRLAGNTEAFF.

CDR3 nucleotides: TGTGCCAGCAGCCAAGATTGGGCCCGCAATGAGCAGTTCTTC. It codes for CASSQDWARNEQFF. The chain employs TRBV14 and TRBJ2-1; unclear D gene. Germline V gene lookup returns CDR1 SGHDN and CDR2 FVKESK. The CDR3 is made up of 14 amino acids. Trimming took off 0 bases at V and 6 bases at J, with 9 bases between the two ends.

The chain couples TRBV6-5 to TRBJ1-6; the D gene is possibly TRBD1 (6 bases). With 0 bases removed from V and 10 bases from J, the gap between germline ends came to 13 bases. Per germline, CDR1 MNHEY and CDR2 SVGAGI. The CDR3 contains 15 residues. The CDR3 region has the DNA TGTGCCAGCAGTTACTCGACGGCAGGGGAGTCACCCCTCCACTTT. This translates into CASSYSTAGESPLHF.

V usage is TRBV19 and J usage is TRBJ2-5; 11 nucleotides line up with TRBD2. Germline V gene data show CDR1 as LNHDA and CDR2 as SQIVND (reference sequence). The CDR3 loop spans 16 amino acids. Trimming removed 1 base from V and 3 bases from J; junction bases left unmatched: 4. The CDR3 coding sequence is TGTGCCAGTAGTATAGGCCTGGGACTAGCGGAAGAGACCCAGTACTTC. Residues: CASSIGLGLAEETQYF. Supplemented by reference TRBV19 and TRBJ2-5, the full variable domain reads DGGITQSPKYLFRKEGQNVTLSCEQNLNHDAMYWYRQDPGQGLRLIYYSQIVNDFQKGDIAEGYSVSREKKESFPLTVTSAQKNPTAFYLCASSIGLGLAEETQYFGPGTRLLVL.